This T cell receptor (beta chain) was found in a study of blood T cell repertoires in COVID-19. Study information: T cells, B-cell-depleted T cells, or PBMCs provided the cDNA or gDNA that served as material.

Profiled with immunoSEQ multiplex PCR; TCRdb holds only in-frame clones, not every one. The sample has about 140,000 clones, 84% seen once. With regard to this clone: At one end the junction does not follow the germline gene, possibly because of a read error.

CDR1 SSHAT and CDR2 FNYEAQ come from the germline V gene (reference sequence). This CDR3 region has 15 residues. This sequence was found in a man younger than 45 with COVID-19, enrolled during active disease. V gene TRBV7-7 combines with J gene TRBJ2-7, with 8 nucleotides matching TRBD2. The specimen sequenced was peripheral blood. CDR3 sequence reads: CASSLLGPGGHEQYF. DNA for the CDR3: TGTGCTAGCAGCCTCTTAGGGCCGGGGGGGCACGAGCAGTACTTC.